This T cell receptor beta chain emerged from a study of T cells after posttransplantation cyclophosphamide. CDR3 length: 11 amino acids. Germline CDR1 reads SGHAT; CDR2 reads FQNNGV. Deletions cut 5 bases from V and 2 bases from J, with 3 bases between. Whole-study findings and limits: Donor CD8+ memory clones often dominated recipient blood repertoires at later times.

The naive gate required viable CD3+CD4+ or CD3+CD8+ cells with CCR7+CD45RA+CD45RO-CD95-CD27+CD28+ phenotype. With regard to this clone: Its antigen is as yet unknown.

Produced via immunoSEQ multiplex PCR; TCRdb's table is partial and in-frame only. Among 25,000 to 35,000 clones listed, 75% to 95% were seen once. The specimen was naive CD4+ T cells sorted from PBMCs. This chain connects TRBV11-2 to TRBJ1-2; D unresolved. This TCR came from a woman aged 60-75 years in good health, CMV-negative, and a related stem cell transplant donor. The DNA of the CDR3 is TGTGCCAGCAGCCTGAACTATGGCTACACCTTC. Translated, it gives CASSLNYGYTF.